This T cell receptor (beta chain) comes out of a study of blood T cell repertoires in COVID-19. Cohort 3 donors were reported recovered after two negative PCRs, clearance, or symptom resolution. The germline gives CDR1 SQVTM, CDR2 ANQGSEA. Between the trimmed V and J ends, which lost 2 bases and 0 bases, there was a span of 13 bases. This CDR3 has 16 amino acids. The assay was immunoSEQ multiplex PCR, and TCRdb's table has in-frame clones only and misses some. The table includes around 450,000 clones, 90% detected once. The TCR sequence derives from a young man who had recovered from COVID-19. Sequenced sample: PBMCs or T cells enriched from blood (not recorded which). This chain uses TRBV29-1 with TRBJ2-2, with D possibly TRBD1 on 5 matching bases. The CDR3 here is CSVETRQTTNTGELFF. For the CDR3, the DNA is TGCAGCGTTGAAACCCGACAGACCACGAACACCGGGGAGCTGTTTTTT.